Below, one TCR beta chain is given with its context. Unsorted PBMC DNA was sequenced on ten immunoSEQ deep assay plates. Sequencing used immunoSEQ multiplex PCR; TCRdb keeps in-frame clones, though not all of them. The sample includes about 450,000 clones, roughly 83% seen only once; the top ten take roughly 13%. This sample was included in a study of shared clonotypes between healthy human individuals. The CDR3 loop spans 16 amino acids. In germline, CDR1 is SGHTA, CDR2 FQGNSA. V shed 1 base and J shed 1 base, with 13 bases lying between them. The origin of this receptor is a woman aged 40 to 50 in good health. Some clones in this sample may be carry-over from other donors' samples. The sequenced sample consisted of PBMCs. The chain couples TRBV7-2 to TRBJ1-1; D ambiguous. CDR3 nucleotide sequence: TGTGCCAGCAGCTTAGTTATCGGGGTGGGGAACACTGAAGCTTTCTTT. Translating gives CASSLVIGVGNTEAFF.